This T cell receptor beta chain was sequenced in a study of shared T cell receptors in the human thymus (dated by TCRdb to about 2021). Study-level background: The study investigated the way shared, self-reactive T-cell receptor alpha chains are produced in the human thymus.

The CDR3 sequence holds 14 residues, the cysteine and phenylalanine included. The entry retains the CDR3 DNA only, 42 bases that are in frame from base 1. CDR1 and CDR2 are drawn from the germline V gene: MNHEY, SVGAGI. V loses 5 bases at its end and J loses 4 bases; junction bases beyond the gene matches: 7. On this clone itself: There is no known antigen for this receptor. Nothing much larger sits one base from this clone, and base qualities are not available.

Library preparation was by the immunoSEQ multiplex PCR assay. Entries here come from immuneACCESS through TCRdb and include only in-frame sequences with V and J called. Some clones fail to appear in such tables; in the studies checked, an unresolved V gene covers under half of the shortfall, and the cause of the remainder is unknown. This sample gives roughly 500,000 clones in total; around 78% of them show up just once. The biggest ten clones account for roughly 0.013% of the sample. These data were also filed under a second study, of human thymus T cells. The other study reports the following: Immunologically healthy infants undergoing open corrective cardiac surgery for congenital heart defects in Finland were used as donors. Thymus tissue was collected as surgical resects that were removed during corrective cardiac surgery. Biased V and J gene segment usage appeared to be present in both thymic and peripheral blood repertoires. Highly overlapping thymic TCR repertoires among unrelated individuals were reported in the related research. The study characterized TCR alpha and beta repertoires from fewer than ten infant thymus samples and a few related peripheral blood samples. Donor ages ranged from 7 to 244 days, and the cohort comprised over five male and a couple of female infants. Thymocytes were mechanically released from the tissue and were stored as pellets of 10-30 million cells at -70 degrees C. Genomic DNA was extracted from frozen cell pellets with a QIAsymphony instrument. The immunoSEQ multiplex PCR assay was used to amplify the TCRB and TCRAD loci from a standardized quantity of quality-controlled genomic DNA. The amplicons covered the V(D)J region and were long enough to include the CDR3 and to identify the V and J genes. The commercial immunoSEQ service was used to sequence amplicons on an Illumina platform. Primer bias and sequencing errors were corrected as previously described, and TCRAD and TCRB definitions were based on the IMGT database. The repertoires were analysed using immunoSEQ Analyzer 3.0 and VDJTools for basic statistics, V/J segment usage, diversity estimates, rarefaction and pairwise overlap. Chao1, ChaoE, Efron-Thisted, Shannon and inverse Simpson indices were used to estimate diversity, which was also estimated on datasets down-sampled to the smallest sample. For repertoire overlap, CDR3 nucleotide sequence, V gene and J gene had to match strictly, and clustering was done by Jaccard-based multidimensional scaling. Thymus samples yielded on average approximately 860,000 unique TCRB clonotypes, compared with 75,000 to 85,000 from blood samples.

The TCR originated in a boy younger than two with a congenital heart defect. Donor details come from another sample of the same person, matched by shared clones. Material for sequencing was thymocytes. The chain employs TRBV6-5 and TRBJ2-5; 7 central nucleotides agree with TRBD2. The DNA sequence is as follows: TGTGCCAGCAGTCCCCGGGGGGTCGGAGAGACCCAGTACTTC. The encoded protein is CASSPRGVGETQYF.